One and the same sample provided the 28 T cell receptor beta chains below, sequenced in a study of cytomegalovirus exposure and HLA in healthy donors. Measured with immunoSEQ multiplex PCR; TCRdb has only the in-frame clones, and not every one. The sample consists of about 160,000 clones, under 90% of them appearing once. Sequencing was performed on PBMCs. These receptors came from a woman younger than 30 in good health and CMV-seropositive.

The DNA of the CDR3 is TGTGCCAGCCGCGGAGGGCCGATCTACAATGAGCAGTTCTTC. This gives the protein CASRGGPIYNEQFF. The chain links TRBV4-2 to TRBJ2-1, with D perhaps matching TRBD2 (6 bases). Trimming removed 8 bases at V and 3 bases at J, with 14 bases between. Per the germline V gene, CDR1 is LGHNA and CDR2 is YNFKEQ. The CDR3 totals 14 residues.

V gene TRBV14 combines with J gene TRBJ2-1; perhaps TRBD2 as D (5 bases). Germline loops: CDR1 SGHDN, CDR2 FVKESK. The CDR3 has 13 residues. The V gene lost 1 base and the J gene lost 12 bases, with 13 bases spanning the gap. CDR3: CASSQVGTAVQFF. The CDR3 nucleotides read TGTGCCAGCAGCCAAGTGGGCACAGCGGTGCAGTTCTTC.

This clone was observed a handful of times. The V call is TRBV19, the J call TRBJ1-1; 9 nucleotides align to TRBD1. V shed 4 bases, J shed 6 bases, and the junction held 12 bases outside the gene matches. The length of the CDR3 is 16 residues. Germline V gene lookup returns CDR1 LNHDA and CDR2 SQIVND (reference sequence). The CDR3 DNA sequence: TGTGCCAGTAGTACCCGGGACAGGGTCAGATTCGCTGAAGCTTTCTTT. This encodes CASSTRDRVRFAEAFF.

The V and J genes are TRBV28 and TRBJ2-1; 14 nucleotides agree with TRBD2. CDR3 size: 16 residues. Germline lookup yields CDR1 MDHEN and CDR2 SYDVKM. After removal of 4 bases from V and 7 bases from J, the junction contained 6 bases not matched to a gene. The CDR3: CASSSIRTSGRNEQFF. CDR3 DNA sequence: TGTGCCAGCAGTTCCATTCGGACTAGCGGGAGGAATGAGCAGTTCTTC.

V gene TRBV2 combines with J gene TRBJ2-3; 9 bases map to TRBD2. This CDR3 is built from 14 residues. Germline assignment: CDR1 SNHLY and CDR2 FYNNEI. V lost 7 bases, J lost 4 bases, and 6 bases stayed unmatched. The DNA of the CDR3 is TGTGCCAGCAAACTAGCGGGTTTCCCAGATACGCAGTATTTT. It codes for CASKLAGFPDTQYF. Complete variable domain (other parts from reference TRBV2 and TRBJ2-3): EPEVTQTPSHQVTQMGQEVILRCVPISNHLYFYWYRQILGQKVEFLVSFYNNEISEKSEIFDDQFSVERPDGSNFTLKIRSTKLEDSAMYFCASKLAGFPDTQYFGPGTRLTVL.

CDR3 bases: TGTGCCAGCAGCTTAGTCGGGGGAACAGGAAACACTGAAGCTTTCTTT. This encodes CASSLVGGTGNTEAFF. The chain is built from TRBV7-8 and TRBJ1-1; possible D gene TRBD1, 5 bases. Germline V CDR1 and CDR2: SGHVS, FQNEAQ. The V end was cut by 1 base, the J end by 2 bases, with 14 bases between. The CDR3 consists of 16 residues.

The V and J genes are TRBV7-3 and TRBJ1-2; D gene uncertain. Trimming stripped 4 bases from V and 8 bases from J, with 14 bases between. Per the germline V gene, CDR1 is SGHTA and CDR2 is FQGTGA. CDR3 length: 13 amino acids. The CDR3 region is CASSYEGMRGYTF. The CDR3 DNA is TGTGCCAGCAGCTACGAGGGAATGAGGGGCTACACCTTC.

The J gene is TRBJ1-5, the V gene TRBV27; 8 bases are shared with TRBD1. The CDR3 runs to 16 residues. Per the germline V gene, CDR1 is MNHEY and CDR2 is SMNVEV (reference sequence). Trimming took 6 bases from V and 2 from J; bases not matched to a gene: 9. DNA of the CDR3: TGTGCCAGCAGCCCATGGACAGGGATTGGCAATCAGCCCCAGCATTTT. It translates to CASSPWTGIGNQPQHF.

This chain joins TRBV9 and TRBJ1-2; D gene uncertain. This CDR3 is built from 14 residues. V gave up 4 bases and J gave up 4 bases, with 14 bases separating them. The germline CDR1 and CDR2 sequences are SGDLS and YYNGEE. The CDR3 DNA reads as TGTGCCAGCAGCCCCTCCGGGGATTCCTATGGCTACACCTTC. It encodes CASSPSGDSYGYTF.

CDR3 loop: CAISRDYNEQFF. The CDR3 coding sequence is TGTGCCATCAGCCGGGACTACAATGAGCAGTTCTTC. This chain joins TRBV10-3 and TRBJ2-1; tentative D call: TRBD2 (5 bases). CDR3 size: 12 residues. V lost 6 bases and J 3 bases, leaving 6 bases between the germline ends. The germline CDR1 and CDR2 sequences are ENHRY and SYGVKD.

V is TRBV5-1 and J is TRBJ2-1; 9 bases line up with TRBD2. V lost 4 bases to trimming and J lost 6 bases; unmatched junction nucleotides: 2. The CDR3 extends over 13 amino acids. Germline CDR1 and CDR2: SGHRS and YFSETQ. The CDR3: CASSPGLANEQFF. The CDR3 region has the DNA TGCGCCAGCAGCCCGGGACTAGCCAATGAGCAGTTCTTC.

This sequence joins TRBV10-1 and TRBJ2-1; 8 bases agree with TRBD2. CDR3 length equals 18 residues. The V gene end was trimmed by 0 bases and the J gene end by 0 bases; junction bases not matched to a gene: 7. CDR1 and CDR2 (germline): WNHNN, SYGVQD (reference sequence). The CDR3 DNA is TGCGCCAGCAGTGAGTCTTTTAGCGGGGCTGTCTCCTACAATGAGCAGTTCTTC. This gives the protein CASSESFSGAVSYNEQFF.

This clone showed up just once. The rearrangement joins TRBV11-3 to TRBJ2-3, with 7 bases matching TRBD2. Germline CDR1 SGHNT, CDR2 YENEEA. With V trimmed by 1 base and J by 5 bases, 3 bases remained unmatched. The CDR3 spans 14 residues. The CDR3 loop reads CASSLGLAVDTQYF. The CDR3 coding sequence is TGTGCCAGCAGCTTAGGACTAGCAGTAGATACGCAGTATTTT. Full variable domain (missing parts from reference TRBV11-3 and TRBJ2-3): EAGVVQSPRYKIIEKKQPVAFWCNPISGHNTLYWYLQNLGQGPELLIRYENEEAVDDSQLPKDRFSAERLKGVDSTLKIQPAELGDSAVYLCASSLGLAVDTQYFGPGTRLTVL.

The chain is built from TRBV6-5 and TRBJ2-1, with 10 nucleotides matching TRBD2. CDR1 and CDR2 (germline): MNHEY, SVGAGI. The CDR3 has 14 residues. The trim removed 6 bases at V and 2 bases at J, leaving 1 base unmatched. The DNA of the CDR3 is TGTGCCAGCAGACTAGCGGGAACCTACAATGAGCAGTTCTTC. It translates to CASRLAGTYNEQFF.

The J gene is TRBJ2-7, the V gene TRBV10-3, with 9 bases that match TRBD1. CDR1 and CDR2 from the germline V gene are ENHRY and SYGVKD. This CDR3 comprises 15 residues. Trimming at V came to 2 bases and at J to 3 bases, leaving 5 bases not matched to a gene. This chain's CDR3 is CAISEGGTGFYEQYF. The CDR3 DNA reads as TGTGCCATCAGTGAGGGAGGGACAGGGTTCTACGAGCAGTACTTC.

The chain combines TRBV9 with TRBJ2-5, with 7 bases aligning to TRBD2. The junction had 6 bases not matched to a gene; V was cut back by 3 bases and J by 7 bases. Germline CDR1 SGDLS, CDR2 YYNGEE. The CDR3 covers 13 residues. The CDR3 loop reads CASSETSPATQYF. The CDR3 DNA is TGTGCCAGCAGCGAGACTAGCCCGGCGACCCAGTACTTC.

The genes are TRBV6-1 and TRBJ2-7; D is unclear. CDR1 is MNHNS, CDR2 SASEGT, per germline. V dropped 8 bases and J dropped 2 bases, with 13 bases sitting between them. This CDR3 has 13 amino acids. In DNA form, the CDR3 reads TGTGCCAGCGGGCCAGGCGATCCCTACGAGCAGTACTTC. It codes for CASGPGDPYEQYF.

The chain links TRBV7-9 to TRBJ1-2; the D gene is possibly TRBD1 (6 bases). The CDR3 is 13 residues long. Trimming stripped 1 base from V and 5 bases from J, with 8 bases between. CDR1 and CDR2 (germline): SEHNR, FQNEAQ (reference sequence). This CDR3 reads CASSLEGGYGYTF. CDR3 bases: TGTGCCAGCAGCTTAGAAGGGGGTTATGGCTACACCTTC.

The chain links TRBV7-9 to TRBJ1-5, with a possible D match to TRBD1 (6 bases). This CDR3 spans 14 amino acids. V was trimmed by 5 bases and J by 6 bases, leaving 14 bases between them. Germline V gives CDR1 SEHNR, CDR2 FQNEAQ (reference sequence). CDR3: CASSLTGELQPQHF. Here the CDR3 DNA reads TGTGCCAGCAGCCTGACAGGCGAGCTTCAGCCCCAGCATTTT.

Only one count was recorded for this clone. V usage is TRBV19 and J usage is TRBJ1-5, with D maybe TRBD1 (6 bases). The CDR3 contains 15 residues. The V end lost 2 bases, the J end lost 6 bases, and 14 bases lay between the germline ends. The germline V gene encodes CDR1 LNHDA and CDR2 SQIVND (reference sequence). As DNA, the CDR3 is TGTGCCAGTAGTATACAGGGGCAGGGAATTCAGCCCCAGCATTTT. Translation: CASSIQGQGIQPQHF.

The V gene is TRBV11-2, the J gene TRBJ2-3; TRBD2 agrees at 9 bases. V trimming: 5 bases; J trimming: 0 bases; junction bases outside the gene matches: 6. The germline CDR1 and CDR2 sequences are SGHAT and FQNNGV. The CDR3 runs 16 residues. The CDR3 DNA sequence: TGTGCCAGCAGCGTCGGGACTAGCAGAAGCACAGATACGCAGTATTTT. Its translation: CASSVGTSRSTDTQYF.

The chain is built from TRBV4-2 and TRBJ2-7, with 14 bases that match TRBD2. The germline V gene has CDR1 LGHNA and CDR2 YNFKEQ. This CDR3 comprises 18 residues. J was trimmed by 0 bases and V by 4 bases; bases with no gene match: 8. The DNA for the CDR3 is TGTGCCAGCAGCCCCGGACTAGCGGGAGGCTTGAGCTCCTACGAGCAGTACTTC. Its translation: CASSPGLAGGLSSYEQYF.

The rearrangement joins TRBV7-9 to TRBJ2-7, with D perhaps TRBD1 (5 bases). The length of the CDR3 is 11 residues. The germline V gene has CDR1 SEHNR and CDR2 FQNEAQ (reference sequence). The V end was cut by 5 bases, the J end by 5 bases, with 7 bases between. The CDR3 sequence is CASSGADEQYF. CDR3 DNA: TGTGCCAGCAGCGGGGCGGACGAGCAGTACTTC.

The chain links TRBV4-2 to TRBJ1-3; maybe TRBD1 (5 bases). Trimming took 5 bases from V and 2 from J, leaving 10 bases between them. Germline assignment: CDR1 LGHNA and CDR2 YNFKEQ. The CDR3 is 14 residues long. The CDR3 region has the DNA TGTGCCAGCAGCGGTTGGGGGGCTGGAAACACCATATATTTT. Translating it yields CASSGWGAGNTIYF.

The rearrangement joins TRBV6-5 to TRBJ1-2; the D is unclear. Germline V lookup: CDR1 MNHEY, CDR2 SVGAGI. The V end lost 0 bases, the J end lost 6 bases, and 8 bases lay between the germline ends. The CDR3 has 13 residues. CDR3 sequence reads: CASSYSWADGYTF. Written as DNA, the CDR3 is TGTGCCAGCAGTTACTCGTGGGCCGATGGCTACACCTTC.

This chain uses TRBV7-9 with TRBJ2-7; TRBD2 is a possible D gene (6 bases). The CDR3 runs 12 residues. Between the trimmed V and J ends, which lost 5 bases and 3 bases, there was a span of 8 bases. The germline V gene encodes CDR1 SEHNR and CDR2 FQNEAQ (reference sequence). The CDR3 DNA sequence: TGTGCCAGCAGCATGACTAGCTACGAGCAGTACTTC. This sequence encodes CASSMTSYEQYF.

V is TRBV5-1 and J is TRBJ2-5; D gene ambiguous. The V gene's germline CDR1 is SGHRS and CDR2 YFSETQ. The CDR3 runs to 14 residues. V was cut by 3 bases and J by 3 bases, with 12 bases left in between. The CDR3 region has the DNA TGCGCCAGCAGCTCCGGTGACCGGGAAGAGACCCAGTACTTC. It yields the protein CASSSGDREETQYF.

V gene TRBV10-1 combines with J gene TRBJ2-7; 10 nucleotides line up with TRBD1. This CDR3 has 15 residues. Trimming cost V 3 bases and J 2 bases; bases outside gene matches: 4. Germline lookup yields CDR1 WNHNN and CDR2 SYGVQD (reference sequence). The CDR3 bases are TGCGCCAGCAGTGACTCCGGGACAGGGGCCTACGAGCAGTACTTC. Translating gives CASSDSGTGAYEQYF.